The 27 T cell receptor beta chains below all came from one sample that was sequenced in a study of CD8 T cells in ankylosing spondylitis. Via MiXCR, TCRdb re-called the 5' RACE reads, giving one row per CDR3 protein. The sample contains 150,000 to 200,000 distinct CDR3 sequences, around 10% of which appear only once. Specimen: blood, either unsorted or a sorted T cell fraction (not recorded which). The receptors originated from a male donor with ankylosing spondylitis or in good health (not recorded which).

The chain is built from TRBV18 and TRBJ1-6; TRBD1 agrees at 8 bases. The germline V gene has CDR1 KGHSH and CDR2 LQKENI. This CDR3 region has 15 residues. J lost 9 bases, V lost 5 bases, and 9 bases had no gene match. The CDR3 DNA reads TGTGCCAGCTCATCGGGACAGGATACCTCTTCACCCCTCCACTTT. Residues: CASSSGQDTSSPLHF.

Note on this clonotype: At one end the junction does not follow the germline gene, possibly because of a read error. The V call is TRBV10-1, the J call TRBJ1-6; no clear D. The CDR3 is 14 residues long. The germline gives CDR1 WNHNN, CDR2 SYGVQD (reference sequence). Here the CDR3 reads CASSAEGRDSPPHF. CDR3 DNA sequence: TGCGCCAGCAGTGCCGAGGGAAGGGATTCACCCCCCCACTTT.

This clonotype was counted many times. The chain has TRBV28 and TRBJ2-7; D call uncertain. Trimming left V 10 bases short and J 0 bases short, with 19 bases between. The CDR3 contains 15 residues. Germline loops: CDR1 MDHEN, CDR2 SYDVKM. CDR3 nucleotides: TGTGCCACCCGGGTGTTGACTGCTCCCTCCTACGAGCAGTACTTC. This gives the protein CATRVLTAPSYEQYF.

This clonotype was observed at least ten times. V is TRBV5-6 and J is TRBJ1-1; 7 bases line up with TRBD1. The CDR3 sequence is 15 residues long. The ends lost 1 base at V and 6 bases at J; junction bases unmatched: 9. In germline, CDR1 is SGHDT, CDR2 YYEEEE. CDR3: CASSLLRGGFPEAFF. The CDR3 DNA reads TGTGCCAGCAGCTTGCTACGAGGGGGCTTTCCTGAAGCTTTCTTT.

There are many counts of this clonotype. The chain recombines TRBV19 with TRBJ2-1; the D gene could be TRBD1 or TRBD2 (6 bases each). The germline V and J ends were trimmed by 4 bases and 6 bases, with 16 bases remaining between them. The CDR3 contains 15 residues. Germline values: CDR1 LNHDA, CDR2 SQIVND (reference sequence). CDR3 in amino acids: CASSRTWGASNEQFF. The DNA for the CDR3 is TGTGCCAGTAGTAGAACGTGGGGGGCTAGCAATGAGCAGTTCTTC.

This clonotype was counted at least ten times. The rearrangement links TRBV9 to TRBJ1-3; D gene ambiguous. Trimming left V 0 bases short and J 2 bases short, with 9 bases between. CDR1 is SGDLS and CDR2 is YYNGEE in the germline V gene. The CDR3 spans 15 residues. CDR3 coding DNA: TGTGCCAGCAGCGTAGACGGCCGTCCTGGAAACACCATATATTTT. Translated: CASSVDGRPGNTIYF.

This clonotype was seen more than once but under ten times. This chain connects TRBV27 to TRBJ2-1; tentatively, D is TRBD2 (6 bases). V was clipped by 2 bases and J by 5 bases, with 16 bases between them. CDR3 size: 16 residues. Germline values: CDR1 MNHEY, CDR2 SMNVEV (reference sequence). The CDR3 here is CASSLLPGSGDNEQFF. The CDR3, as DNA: TGTGCCAGCAGTTTACTCCCCGGGAGCGGTGACAATGAGCAGTTCTTC.

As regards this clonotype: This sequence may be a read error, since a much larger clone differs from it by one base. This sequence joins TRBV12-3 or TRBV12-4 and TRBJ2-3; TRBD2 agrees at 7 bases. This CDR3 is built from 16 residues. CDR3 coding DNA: TGTGCCAGCAGTTTGGGGAGGGAGGGCGGCACAGATACGCACTATTTT. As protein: CASSLGREGGTDTHYF.

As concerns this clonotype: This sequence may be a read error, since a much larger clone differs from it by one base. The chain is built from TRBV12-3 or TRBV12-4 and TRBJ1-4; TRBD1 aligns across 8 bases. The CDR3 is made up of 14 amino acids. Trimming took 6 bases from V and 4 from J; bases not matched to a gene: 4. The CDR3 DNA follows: TGTGCCAGCAGCTGGACAGGGTTTAATGAAAAACTGTTTTTT. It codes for CASSWTGFNEKLFF.

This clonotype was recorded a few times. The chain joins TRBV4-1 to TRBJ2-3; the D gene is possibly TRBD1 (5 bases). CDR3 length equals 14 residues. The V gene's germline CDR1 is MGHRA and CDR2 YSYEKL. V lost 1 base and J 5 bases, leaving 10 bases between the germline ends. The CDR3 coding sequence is TGCGCCAGCAGCCAAGGGGGCATTCGAGATACGCAGTATTTT. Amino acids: CASSQGGIRDTQYF.

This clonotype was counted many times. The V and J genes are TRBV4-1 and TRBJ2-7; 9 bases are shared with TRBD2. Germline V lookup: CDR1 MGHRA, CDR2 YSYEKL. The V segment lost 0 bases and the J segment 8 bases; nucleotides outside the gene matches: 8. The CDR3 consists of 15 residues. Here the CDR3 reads CASSQDRNSGGKQYF. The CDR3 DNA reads TGCGCCAGCAGCCAAGATCGGAATAGCGGGGGCAAGCAGTACTTC.

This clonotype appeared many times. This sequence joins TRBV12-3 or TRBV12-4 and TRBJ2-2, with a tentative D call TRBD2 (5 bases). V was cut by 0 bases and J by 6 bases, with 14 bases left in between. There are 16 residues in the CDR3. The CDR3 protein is CASSLARRLTAGELFF. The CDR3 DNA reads TGTGCCAGCAGTTTAGCGCGAAGACTAACGGCCGGGGAGCTGTTTTTT.

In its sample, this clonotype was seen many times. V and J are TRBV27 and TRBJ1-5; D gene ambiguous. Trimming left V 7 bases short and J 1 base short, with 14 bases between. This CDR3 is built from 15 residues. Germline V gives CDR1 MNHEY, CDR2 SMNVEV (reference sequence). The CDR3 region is CASKRAAGSNQPQHF. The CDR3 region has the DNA TGTGCCAGCAAGCGGGCAGCCGGCAGCAATCAGCCCCAGCATTTT.

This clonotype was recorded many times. CDR3 coding DNA: TGTGCCATCAGGATGACAGAGAACACTGAAGCTTTCTTT. Translated, it gives CAIRMTENTEAFF. The V call is TRBV10-3, the J call TRBJ1-1, with D perhaps matching TRBD1 (5 bases). The ends were cut back, 6 bases at V and 1 base at J, with 9 bases in the middle. Germline CDR1 is ENHRY and CDR2 is SYGVKD. This CDR3 is 13 amino acids long.

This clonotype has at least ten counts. The CDR3 is CSARQSAKNIQYF. The DNA of the CDR3 is TGCAGTGCTAGACAGTCAGCCAAAAACATTCAGTACTTC. The chain links TRBV20-1 to TRBJ2-4, with D unresolved. The V end lost 2 bases, the J end lost 0 bases, and 5 bases lay between the germline ends. Germline CDR1 DFQATT, CDR2 SNEGSKA (reference sequence). CDR3 length: 13 amino acids.

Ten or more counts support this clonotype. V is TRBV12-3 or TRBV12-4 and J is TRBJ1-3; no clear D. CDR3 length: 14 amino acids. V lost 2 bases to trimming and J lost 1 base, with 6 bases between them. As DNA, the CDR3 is TGTGCCAGCAGTTTATGGGGTTCTGGAAACACCATATATTTT. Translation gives CASSLWGSGNTIYF.

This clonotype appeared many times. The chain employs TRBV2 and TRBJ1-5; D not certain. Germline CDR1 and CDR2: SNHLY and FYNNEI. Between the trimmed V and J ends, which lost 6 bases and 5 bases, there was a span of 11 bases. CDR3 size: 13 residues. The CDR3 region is CASSFSTHQPQHF. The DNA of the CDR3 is TGTGCCAGCAGCTTTAGTACCCATCAGCCCCAGCATTTT.

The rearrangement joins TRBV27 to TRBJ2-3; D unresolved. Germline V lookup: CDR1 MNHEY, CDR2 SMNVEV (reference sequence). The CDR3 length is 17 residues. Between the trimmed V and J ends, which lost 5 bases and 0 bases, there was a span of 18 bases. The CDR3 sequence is CASSILSLTPSTDTQYF. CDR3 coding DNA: TGTGCCAGCAGTATCCTATCCCTTACCCCTAGCACAGATACGCAGTATTTT.

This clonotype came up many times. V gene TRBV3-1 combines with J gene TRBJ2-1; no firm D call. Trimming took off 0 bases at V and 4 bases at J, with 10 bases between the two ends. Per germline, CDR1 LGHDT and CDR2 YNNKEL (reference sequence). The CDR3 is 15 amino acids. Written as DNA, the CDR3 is TGTGCCAGCAGCCAAGAGGCCTGGGGTTACAATGAGCAGTTCTTC. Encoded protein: CASSQEAWGYNEQFF.

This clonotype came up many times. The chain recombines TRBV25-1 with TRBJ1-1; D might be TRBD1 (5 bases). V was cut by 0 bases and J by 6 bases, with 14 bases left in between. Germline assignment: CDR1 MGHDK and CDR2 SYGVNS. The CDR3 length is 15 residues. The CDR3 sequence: CASSEYGAESAEAFF. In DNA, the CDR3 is TGTGCCAGCAGTGAATACGGGGCCGAGTCAGCTGAAGCTTTCTTT. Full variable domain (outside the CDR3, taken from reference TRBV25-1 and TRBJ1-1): EADIYQTPRYLVIGTGKKITLECSQTMGHDKMYWYQQDPGMELHLIHYSYGVNSTEKGDLSSESTVSRIRTEHFPLTLESARPSHTSQYLCASSEYGAESAEAFFGQGTRLTVV.

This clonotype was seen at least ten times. CDR3 loop: CASSHDRDQPQHF. CDR3 nucleotides: TGTGCCAGCAGCCACGACAGGGATCAGCCCCAGCATTTT. The chain combines TRBV27 with TRBJ1-5, with TRBD1 matching over 7 bases. CDR1 and CDR2 (germline): MNHEY, SMNVEV (reference sequence). This CDR3 has 13 residues. The trim removed 6 bases at V and 5 bases at J, leaving 4 bases unmatched.

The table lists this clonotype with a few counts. The CDR3 reads CSAQAATSGYNEQFF. In nucleotides, the CDR3 is TGCAGTGCTCAGGCTGCGACTTCTGGATACAATGAGCAGTTCTTC. The chain employs TRBV20-1 and TRBJ2-1; no definite D call. Germline CDR1 reads DFQATT; CDR2 reads SNEGSKA (reference sequence). The CDR3 totals 15 residues. Trimming removed 5 bases from V and 4 bases from J, with 18 bases in between.

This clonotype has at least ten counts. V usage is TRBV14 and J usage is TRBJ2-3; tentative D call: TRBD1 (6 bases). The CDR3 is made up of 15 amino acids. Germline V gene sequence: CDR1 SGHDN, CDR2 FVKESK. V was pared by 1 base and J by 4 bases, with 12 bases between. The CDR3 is CASSQVRTAADTQYF. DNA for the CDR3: TGTGCCAGCAGCCAAGTCCGGACAGCCGCAGATACGCAGTATTTT. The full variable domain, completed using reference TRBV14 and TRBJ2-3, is EAGVTQFPSHSVIEKGQTVTLRCDPISGHDNLYWYRRVMGKEIKFLLHFVKESKQDESGMPNNRFLAERTGGTYSTLKVQPAELEDSGVYFCASSQVRTAADTQYFGPGTRLTVL.

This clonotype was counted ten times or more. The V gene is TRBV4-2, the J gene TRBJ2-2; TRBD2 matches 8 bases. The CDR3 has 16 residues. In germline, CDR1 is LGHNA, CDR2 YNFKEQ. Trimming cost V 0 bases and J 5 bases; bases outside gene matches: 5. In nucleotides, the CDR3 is TGTGCCAGCAGCCAAGACACGGGCGGGAGGACCGGGGAGCTGTTTTTT. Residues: CASSQDTGGRTGELFF.

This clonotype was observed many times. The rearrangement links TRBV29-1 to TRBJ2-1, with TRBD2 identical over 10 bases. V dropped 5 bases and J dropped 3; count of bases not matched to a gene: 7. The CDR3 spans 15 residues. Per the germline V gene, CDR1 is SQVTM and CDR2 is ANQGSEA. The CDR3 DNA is TGCAGCGTTACTAAGGGACTAGCGAACTACAATGAGCAGTTCTTC. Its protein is CSVTKGLANYNEQFF.

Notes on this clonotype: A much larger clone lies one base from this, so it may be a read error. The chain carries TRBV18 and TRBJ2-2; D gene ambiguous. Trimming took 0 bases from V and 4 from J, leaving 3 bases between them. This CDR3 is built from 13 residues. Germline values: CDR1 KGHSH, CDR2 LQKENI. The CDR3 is CASSPPVTGELFF. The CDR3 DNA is TGTGCCAGCTCACCACCCGTCACCGGGGAGCTGTTTTTT.

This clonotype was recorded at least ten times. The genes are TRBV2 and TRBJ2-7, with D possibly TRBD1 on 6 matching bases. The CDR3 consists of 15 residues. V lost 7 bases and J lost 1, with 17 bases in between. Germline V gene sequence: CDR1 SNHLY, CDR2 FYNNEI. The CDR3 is CASNFPQGQSYEQYF. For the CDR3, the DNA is TGTGCCAGCAACTTTCCCCAGGGACAATCCTACGAGCAGTACTTC.